These T cell receptor beta chains were read from a single sample in a study of blood T cells in healthy people across ages. MiXCR was run by TCRdb on the 5' RACE reads, yielding one entry per CDR3 protein. The sample yields around 750,000 distinct CDR3 sequences, approximately 55% seen once. The specimen sequenced was blood. These receptors originate from a man older than 75 in good health. CDR3s include the opening cysteine and the closing phenylalanine or tryptophan. Each record gives: clone size, V gene, D gene, J gene, CDR3 protein, CDR3 DNA. D genes are given only for firm matches. Clone sizes are given selectively: once, few, many, or a class where the clone is expanded.

abundance: -
v_gene: TRBV11-1
d_gene: -
j_gene: TRBJ2-5
CDR3aa: CASSFRQDRQETQYF
CDR3nt: TGTGCCAGCAGCTTCAGACAGGACAGACAAGAGACCCAGTACTTC

abundance: few
v_gene: TRBV4-2
d_gene: -
j_gene: TRBJ1-4
CDR3aa: CASSQETRGGSEKLFF
CDR3nt: TGTGCCAGCAGCCAAGAGACCCGTGGCGGGAGTGAAAAACTGTTTTTT

abundance: -
v_gene: TRBV27
d_gene: -
j_gene: TRBJ2-7
CDR3aa: CASSPTPAYEQYF
CDR3nt: TGTGCCAGCAGCCCAACTCCGGCCTACGAGCAGTACTTC

abundance: -
v_gene: TRBV5-1
d_gene: -
j_gene: TRBJ2-2
CDR3aa: CASSRGSGGSGNTGELFF
CDR3nt: TGCGCCAGCAGTCGCGGTTCAGGAGGGAGCGGGAACACCGGGGAGCTGTTTTTT

abundance: -
v_gene: TRBV25-1
d_gene: -
j_gene: TRBJ1-6
CDR3aa: CASTGKSPNSPLHF
CDR3nt: TGTGCCAGCACAGGGAAGAGCCCCAATTCACCCCTCCACTTT

abundance: -
v_gene: TRBV20-1
d_gene: -
j_gene: TRBJ2-1
CDR3aa: CSARDGGGVYNEQFF
CDR3nt: TGCAGTGCTAGAGATGGAGGCGGAGTCTACAATGAGCAGTTCTTC

abundance: once
v_gene: TRBV24-1
d_gene: -
j_gene: TRBJ2-5
CDR3aa: CATSLPGQGMETQYF
CDR3nt: TGTGCCACCAGTTTACCTGGCCAGGGGATGGAGACCCAGTACTTC

abundance: few
v_gene: TRBV29-1
d_gene: TRBD1
j_gene: TRBJ2-1
CDR3aa: CSGGTGANEQFF
CDR3nt: TGCAGCGGGGGGACAGGCGCCAATGAGCAGTTCTTC

abundance: -
v_gene: TRBV6-5
d_gene: TRBD1
j_gene: TRBJ2-7
CDR3aa: CASRSGTGTYEQYF
CDR3nt: TGTGCCAGCAGATCCGGGACAGGCACCTACGAGCAGTACTTC

abundance: -
v_gene: TRBV29-1
d_gene: -
j_gene: TRBJ1-2
CDR3aa: CSVEARRPGNYGYTF
CDR3nt: TGCAGCGTTGAGGCCAGGAGGCCCGGAAACTATGGCTACACCTTC

abundance: -
v_gene: TRBV10-3
d_gene: -
j_gene: TRBJ2-1
CDR3aa: CAITSSVGNEQFF
CDR3nt: TGTGCCATCACCAGTAGCGTTGGTAATGAGCAGTTCTTC

abundance: -
v_gene: TRBV28
d_gene: TRBD2
j_gene: TRBJ2-1
CDR3aa: CASRASGSRDEQFF
CDR3nt: TGTGCCAGCAGGGCTAGCGGGAGTCGGGATGAGCAGTTCTTC